This T cell receptor beta chain came from a study of high-grade serous ovarian cancer treatment subgroups. Background on the study: On average, approximately 14,000 reads and 7,000 to 8,500 unique TCR beta rearrangements were obtained per sample. Broader study findings: Different patients shared almost no repertoire; same-patient tumors shared roughly 0.11 to 0.85. Repertoire analysis covered CDR3 alone, not CDR1 or CDR2. Clonal relatedness tracked neoantigen level, and by trend copy number and mutation load.

Clones were sequenced by immunoSEQ multiplex PCR, and TCRdb holds only the in-frame ones, with some missing. This table has approximately 40,000 clones, 79% appearing once. As for this clone: Its antigen is as yet unknown.

The CDR3 runs to 16 residues. Germline CDR1 reads SGHRS; CDR2 reads YFSETQ. V lost 0 bases, J lost 5 bases, and 15 bases lay in between. The tumor samples were collected prior to definitive surgery or chemotherapy. The V call is TRBV5-1, the J call TRBJ2-1, with D uncertain. The source of this sequence is a human donor with high-grade serous ovarian cancer. What was sequenced was tumor tissue. The CDR3 nucleotides read TGCGCCAGCAGCTTGGCGTCAGTGGGCGAACACAATGAGCAGTTCTTC. Translated: CASSLASVGEHNEQFF.